The present T cell receptor beta chain was sequenced within a study of read filtering for tumor transcriptome and immune sequencing. The library was built from about 400 ng RNA with molecular barcoded adaptors for alpha/delta and beta/gamma chains. MiXCR, run by TCRdb on the reads, gives a single entry per CDR3 protein. The sample yields tens of thousands of distinct CDR3 sequences, roughly an eighth seen once. This CDR3 comprises 17 residues. Germline CDR1 SGHTA, CDR2 FQGNSA. V shed 5 bases, J shed 7 bases, and the junction held 17 bases outside the gene matches. This clonotype was counted between two and nine times.

Sequenced input: a population of CD138-negative cells sorted from bone marrow. The V call is TRBV7-2, the J call TRBJ1-2, with 9 positions matching TRBD1. The clonotype was recovered from a donor aged 40 or older with multiple myeloma. CDR3 sequence reads: CASSVTGGPTALAGYTF. Here the CDR3 DNA reads TGTGCCAGCAGCGTCACAGGGGGCCCTACGGCCCTAGCTGGCTACACCTTC.